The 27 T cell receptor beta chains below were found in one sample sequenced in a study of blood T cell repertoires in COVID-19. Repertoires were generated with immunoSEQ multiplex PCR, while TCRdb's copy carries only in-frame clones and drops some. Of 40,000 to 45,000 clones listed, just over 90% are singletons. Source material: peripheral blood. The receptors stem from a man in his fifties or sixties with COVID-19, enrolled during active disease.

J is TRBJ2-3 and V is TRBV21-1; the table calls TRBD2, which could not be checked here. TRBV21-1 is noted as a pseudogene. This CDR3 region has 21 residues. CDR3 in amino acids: CASSKVRYRVAGDLSTDTQYF. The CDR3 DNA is TGTGCCAGCAGCAAAGTAAGGTATCGGGTAGCGGGGGACCTAAGCACAGATACGCAGTATTTT.

CDR3 nucleotide sequence: TGTGCCAGCAGTCATGAGGGGGTCGCTTTCTTT. As protein: CASSHEGVAFF. The chain links TRBV28 to TRBJ1-1, with a tentative D call TRBD1 (6 bases). The germline V gene encodes CDR1 MDHEN and CDR2 SYDVKM. V lost 5 bases and J 11 bases, leaving 12 bases between the germline ends. The CDR3 sequence is 11 residues long.

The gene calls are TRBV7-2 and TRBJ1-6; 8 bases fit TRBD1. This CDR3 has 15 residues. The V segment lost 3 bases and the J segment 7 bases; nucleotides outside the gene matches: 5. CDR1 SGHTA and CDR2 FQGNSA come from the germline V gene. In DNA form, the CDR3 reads TGTGCCAGCAGCTTGGGACAGGCGGGGAATTCACCCCTCCACTTT. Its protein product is CASSLGQAGNSPLHF.

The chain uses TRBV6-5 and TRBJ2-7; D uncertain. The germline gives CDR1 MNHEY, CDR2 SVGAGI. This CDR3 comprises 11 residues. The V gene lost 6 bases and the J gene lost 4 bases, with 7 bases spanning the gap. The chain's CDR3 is CASRRNYEQYF. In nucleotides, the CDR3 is TGTGCCAGCAGGAGAAATTACGAGCAGTACTTC.

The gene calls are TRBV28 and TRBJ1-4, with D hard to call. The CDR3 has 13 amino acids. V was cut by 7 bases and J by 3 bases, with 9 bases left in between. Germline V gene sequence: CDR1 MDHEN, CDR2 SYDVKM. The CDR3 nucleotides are TGTGCCAGCAACGCAGATCCTAATGAAAAACTGTTTTTT. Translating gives CASNADPNEKLFF.

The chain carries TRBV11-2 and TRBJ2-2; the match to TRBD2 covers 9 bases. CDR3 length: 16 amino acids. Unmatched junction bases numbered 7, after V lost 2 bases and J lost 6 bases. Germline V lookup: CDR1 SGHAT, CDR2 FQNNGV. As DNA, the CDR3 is TGTGCCAGCAGCTTACGCCTAGCGGGAACGGCCGGGGAGCTGTTTTTT. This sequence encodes CASSLRLAGTAGELFF.

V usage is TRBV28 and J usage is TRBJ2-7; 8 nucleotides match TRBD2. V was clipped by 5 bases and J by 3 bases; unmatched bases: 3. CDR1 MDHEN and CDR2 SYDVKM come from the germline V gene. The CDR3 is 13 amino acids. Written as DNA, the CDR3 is TGTGCCAGCAGTCTACTAGCGGTCTACGAGCAGTACTTC. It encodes CASSLLAVYEQYF. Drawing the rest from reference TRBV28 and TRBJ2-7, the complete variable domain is DVKVTQSSRYLVKRTGEKVFLECVQDMDHENMFWYRQDPGLGLRLIYFSYDVKMKEKGDIPEGYSVSREKKERFSLILESASTNQTSMYLCASSLLAVYEQYFGPGTRLTVT.

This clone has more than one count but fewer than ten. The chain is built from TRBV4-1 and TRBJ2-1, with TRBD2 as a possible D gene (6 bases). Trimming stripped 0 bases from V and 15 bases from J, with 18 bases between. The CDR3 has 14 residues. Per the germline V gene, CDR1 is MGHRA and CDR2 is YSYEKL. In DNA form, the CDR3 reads TGCGCCAGCAGCCAAGAGGCTATCGGCGGGAACGGGTTCTTC. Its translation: CASSQEAIGGNGFF.

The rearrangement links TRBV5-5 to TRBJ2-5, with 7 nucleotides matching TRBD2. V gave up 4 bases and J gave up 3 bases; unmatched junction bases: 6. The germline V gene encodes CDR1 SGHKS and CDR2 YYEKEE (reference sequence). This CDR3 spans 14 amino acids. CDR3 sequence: CASSLSGSKETQYF. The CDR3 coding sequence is TGTGCCAGCAGCCTTAGCGGGTCAAAAGAGACCCAGTACTTC.

CDR3 residues: CASSESAGGRNEQFF. The CDR3, as DNA: TGTGCCAGTAGTGAATCGGCGGGAGGTCGGAATGAGCAGTTCTTC. The chain employs TRBV19 and TRBJ2-1, with 8 bases lining up with TRBD2. Germline lookup yields CDR1 LNHDA and CDR2 SQIVND (reference sequence). Unmatched junction bases numbered 10, after V lost 5 bases and J lost 7 bases. The CDR3 consists of 15 residues.

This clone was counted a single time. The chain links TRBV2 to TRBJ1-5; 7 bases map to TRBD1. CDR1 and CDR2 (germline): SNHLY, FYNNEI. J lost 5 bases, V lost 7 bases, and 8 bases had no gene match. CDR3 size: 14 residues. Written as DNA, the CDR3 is TGTGCCAGCAAAGCCGGGACAGCAGATCAGCCCCAGCATTTT. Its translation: CASKAGTADQPQHF.

The CDR3 loop is CASSLALRAVRNEQFF. CDR3 coding DNA: TGTGCCAGCAGCTTAGCGCTCAGGGCAGTGCGCAATGAGCAGTTCTTC. The rearrangement uses TRBV7-6 and TRBJ2-1; possibly TRBD1 for D (5 bases). This CDR3 spans 16 amino acids. Germline CDR1 SGHVS, CDR2 FNYEAQ. V lost 0 bases and J lost 6, with 15 bases in between.

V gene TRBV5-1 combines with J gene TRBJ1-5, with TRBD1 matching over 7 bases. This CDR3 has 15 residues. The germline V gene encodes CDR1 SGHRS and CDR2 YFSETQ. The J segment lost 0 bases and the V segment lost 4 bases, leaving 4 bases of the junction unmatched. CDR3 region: CASSPRTGSNQPQHF. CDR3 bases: TGCGCCAGCAGCCCCCGGACAGGTAGCAATCAGCCCCAGCATTTT.

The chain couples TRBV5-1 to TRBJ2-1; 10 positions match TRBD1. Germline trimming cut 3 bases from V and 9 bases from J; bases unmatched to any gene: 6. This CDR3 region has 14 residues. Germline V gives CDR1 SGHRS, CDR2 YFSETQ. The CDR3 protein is CASSSGQGDSEQFF. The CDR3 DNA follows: TGCGCCAGCAGCTCAGGACAGGGGGACAGTGAGCAGTTCTTC.

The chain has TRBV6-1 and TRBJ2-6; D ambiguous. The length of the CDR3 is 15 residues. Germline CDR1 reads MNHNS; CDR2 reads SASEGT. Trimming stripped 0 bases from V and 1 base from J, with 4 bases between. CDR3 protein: CASSEARSGANVLTF. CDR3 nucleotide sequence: TGTGCCAGCAGTGAAGCGAGGTCTGGGGCCAACGTCCTGACTTTC.

The CDR3 nucleotides read TGTGCCAGCAGCCCAAGCGGGGTTCTAGGCACTGAAGCTTTCTTT. Encoded protein: CASSPSGVLGTEAFF. The chain joins TRBV3-1 (or the pseudogene TRBV3-2) to TRBJ1-1, with D unclear. V dropped 4 bases and J dropped 4 bases, with 16 bases sitting between them. This CDR3 has 15 amino acids. Germline values: CDR1 LGHDT, CDR2 YNNKEL (reference sequence).

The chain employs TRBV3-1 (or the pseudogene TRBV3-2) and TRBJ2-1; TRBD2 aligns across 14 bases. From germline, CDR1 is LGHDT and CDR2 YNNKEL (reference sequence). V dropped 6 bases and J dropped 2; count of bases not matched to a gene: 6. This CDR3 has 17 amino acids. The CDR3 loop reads CASSRGLAGVAYNEQFF. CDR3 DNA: TGTGCCAGCAGTCGGGGACTAGCGGGAGTGGCCTACAATGAGCAGTTCTTC.

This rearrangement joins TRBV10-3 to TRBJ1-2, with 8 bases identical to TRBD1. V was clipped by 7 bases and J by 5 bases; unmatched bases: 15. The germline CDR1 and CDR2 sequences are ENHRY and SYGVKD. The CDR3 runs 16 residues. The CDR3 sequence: CAINPREGTGVYGYTF. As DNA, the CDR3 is TGTGCCATCAACCCCAGGGAGGGGACAGGCGTGTATGGCTACACCTTC.

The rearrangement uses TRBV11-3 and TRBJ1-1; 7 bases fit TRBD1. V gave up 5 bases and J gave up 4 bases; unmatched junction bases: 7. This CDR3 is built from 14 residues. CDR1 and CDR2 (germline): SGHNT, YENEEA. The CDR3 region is CASSRQGSITEAFF. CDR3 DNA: TGTGCCAGCAGCCGACAGGGAAGCATCACTGAAGCTTTCTTT. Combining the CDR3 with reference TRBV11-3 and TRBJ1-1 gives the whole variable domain EAGVVQSPRYKIIEKKQPVAFWCNPISGHNTLYWYLQNLGQGPELLIRYENEEAVDDSQLPKDRFSAERLKGVDSTLKIQPAELGDSAVYLCASSRQGSITEAFFGQGTRLTVV.

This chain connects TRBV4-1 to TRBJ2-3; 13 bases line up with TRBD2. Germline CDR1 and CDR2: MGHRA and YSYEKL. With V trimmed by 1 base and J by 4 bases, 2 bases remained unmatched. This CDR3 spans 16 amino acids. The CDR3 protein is CASSQGTSGRADTQYF. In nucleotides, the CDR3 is TGCGCCAGCAGCCAAGGGACTAGCGGGAGAGCAGATACGCAGTATTTT.

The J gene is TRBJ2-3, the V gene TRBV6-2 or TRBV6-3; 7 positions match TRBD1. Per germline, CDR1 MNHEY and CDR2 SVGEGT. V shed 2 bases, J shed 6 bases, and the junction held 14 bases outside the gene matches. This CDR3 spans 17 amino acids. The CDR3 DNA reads TGTGCCAGCAGTTACGCGACAGGGCCCACGGAAGTTGATACGCAGTATTTT. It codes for CASSYATGPTEVDTQYF.

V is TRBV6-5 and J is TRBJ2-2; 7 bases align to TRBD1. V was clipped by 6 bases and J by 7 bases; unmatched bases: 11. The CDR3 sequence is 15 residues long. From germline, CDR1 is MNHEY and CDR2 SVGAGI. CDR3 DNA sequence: TGTGCCAGCAGGGTTGAGGGGGCGAGGAACGGGGAGCTGTTTTTT. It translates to CASRVEGARNGELFF.

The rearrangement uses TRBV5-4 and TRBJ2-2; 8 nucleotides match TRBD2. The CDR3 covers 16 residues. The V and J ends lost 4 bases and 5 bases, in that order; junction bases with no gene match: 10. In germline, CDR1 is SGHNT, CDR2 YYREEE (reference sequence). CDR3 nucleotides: TGTGCCAGCAGCGCCCAAGCGGGAGAGGGGACCGGGGAGCTGTTTTTT. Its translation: CASSAQAGEGTGELFF.

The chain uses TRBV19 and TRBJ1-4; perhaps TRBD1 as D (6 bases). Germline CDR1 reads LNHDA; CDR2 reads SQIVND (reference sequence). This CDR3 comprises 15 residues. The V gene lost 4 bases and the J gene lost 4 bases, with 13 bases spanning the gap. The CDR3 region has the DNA TGTGCCAGTAGTACCGACAGGAACTTTAATGAAAAACTGTTTTTT. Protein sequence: CASSTDRNFNEKLFF.

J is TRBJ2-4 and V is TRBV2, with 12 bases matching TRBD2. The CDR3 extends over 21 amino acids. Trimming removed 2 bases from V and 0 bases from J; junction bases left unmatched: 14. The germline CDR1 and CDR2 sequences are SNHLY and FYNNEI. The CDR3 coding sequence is TGTGCCAGCAGTGAACGGTCAGGGCGGCTAGCGGGAGGGCTAGCCAAAAACATTCAGTACTTC. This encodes CASSERSGRLAGGLAKNIQYF.

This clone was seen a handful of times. CDR3 amino acids: CASSYLGQGNNYGYTF. CDR3 bases: TGTGCCAGCAGTTACCTCGGCCAGGGTAATAACTATGGCTACACCTTC. The gene calls are TRBV6-5 and TRBJ1-2; tentatively, D is TRBD1 (5 bases). The germline V gene has CDR1 MNHEY and CDR2 SVGAGI. The CDR3 totals 16 residues. Trimming removed 2 bases from V and 1 base from J, with 14 bases in between.

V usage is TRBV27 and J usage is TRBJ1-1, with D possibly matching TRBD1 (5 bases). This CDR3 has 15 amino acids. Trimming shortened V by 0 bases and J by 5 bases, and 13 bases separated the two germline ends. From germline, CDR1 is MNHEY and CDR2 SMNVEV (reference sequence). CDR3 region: CASSLSGAGSTEAFF. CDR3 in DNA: TGTGCCAGCAGTTTATCAGGGGCGGGAAGTACTGAAGCTTTCTTT.